This record covers a single TCR beta chain. This sample was taken from a study of blood T cell repertoires in COVID-19. Whole-study context: From the United States, Italy and Spain came samples of acute and convalescent COVID-19. Sample material is recorded as cDNA or gDNA derived from T cells, B-cell-depleted T cells, or PBMCs.

CDR3 length: 13 amino acids. Germline CDR1 MNHEY, CDR2 SVGAGI. Trimming took off 9 bases at V and 10 bases at J, with 19 bases between the two ends. Authors' data handling: The assay estimated nucleated cells by amplifying reference gene primers. Measured with immunoSEQ multiplex PCR; TCRdb has only the in-frame clones, and not every one. V, J and clone size are those of that table, while D and trimming were read from the DNA. The data hold a few hundred thousand clones, with 88% observed a single time. The V and J genes are TRBV6-5 and TRBJ2-1; D perhaps matches TRBD2 (6 bases). Material: peripheral blood. The receptor's source is a woman aged 25 to 39 with acute or convalescent COVID-19. In DNA form, the CDR3 reads TGTGCCAGTTACAGGAGGGCCTCCTACGAGCAGTTCTTC. Protein product: CASYRRASYEQFF.